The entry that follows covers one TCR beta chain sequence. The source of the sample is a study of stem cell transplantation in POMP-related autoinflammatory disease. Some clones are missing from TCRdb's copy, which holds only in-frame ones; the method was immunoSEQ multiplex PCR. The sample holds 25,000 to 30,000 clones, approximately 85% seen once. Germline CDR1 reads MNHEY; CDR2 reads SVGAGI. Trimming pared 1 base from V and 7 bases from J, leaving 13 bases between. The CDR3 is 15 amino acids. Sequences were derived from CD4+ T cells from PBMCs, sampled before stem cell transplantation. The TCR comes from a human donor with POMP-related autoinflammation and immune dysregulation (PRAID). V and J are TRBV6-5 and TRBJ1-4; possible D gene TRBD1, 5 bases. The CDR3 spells CASSYWAGLSEKLFF. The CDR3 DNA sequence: TGTGCCAGCAGTTACTGGGCAGGGCTCTCTGAAAAACTGTTTTTT.